This T cell receptor (beta chain) is drawn from a study of spatial heterogeneity in lung cancer. The CDR3 spans 14 residues. V was trimmed by 2 bases and J by 7 bases, leaving 14 bases between them. The germline V gene has CDR1 SGHVS and CDR2 FQNEAQ. The sample's time point: blood at routine non-recurrence follow-up after resection. A unique molecular identifier was carried by every single TCR cDNA molecule. MiXCR was run by TCRdb on the 5' RACE reads, yielding one entry per CDR3 protein. The profile shows about 43,000 distinct CDR3 sequences, about 22% of them singletons. The sequences come from PBMCs, collected at follow-up. The chain couples TRBV7-8 to TRBJ1-1; D is ambiguous. The sequence derives from a female donor with early-stage non-small cell lung cancer. The CDR3 sequence is CASSLRVAGNEAFF. The CDR3 coding sequence is TGTGCCAGCAGCTTACGGGTCGCGGGCAATGAAGCTTTCTTT.